The entry that follows covers one T cell receptor beta chain sequence. This entry is derived from a study of cytomegalovirus exposure and HLA in healthy donors. It was with 60 Vbeta and 13 Jbeta primers that the PCR ran. Assay used: immunoSEQ multiplex PCR; TCRdb lists only in-frame clones, some missing. The table has about 150,000 clones, around 70% seen once. Germline V gives CDR1 SGDLS, CDR2 YYNGEE. The CDR3 contains 14 residues. Trimming left V 0 bases short and J 3 bases short, with 10 bases between. The rearrangement joins TRBV9 to TRBJ2-7; D remains unclear. The source is a man under 40 in good health and CMV-seronegative. Sequencing used PBMCs. CDR3: CASSVDSGNYEQYF. CDR3 in DNA: TGTGCCAGCAGCGTAGACAGTGGCAACTACGAGCAGTACTTC.